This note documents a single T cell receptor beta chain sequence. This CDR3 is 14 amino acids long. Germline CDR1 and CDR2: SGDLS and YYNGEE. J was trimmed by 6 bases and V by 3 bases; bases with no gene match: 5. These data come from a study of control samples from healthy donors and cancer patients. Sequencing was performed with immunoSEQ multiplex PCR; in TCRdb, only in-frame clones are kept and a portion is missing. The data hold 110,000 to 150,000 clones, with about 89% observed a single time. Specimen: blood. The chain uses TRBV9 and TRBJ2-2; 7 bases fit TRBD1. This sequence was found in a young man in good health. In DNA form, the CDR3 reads TGTGCCAGCAGCGAGGGGACAGCCCCCGGGGAGCTGTTTTTT. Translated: CASSEGTAPGELFF.